The T cell receptor (beta chain) under discussion was sequenced for a study of cytomegalovirus exposure and HLA in healthy donors. Study in general: Unique TCR beta sequences numbering some 120 million came from 150 million to 200 million T cells in an earlier analysis.

The CDR3 spans 16 residues. The germline gives CDR1 WSHSY, CDR2 SAAADI. J was trimmed by 4 bases and V by 5 bases; bases with no gene match: 10. This clone has more than one count but fewer than ten. Primers included in the PCR were 60 Vbeta and 13 Jbeta primers. TCRdb keeps only in-frame clones here, not all; method: immunoSEQ multiplex PCR. The sample shows roughly 100,000 clones, approximately 14% of them seen only once. V and J are TRBV10-2 and TRBJ2-7, with 11 nucleotides matching TRBD2. This TCR derives from a female donor in good health and CMV-seronegative. Sequenced: PBMCs. The CDR3 protein is CASSPGLAAGGYEQYF. CDR3 bases: TGCGCCAGCAGTCCGGGACTAGCGGCGGGGGGGTACGAGCAGTACTTC.